This entry features one T cell receptor beta chain sequence. Many counts were recorded for this clonotype. Its recognized antigen is unknown. No base qualities exist here, and no much larger clone lies one base off it. The data were taken from a study of T cells in Graves' hyperthyroidism and ophthalmopathy (dated by TCRdb to about 2019). In terms of the full investigation: Peripheral blood samples were taken at initial diagnosis, before any treatment was given. According to the paper, TCR Vbeta CDR3 sequencing was carried out on 135 peripheral blood samples, which came from around 43 ophthalmopathy, under 80 hyperthyroidism and about 17 progressor patients. To identify TCR V-J signatures that set the groups apart, the researchers used a discovery cohort of roughly 100 patients, made up of 40 to 45 with Graves' ophthalmopathy and 55 to 65 with stable Graves' hyperthyroidism. In addition, the study compared T-cell repertoires in thyroid tissue and in blood from roughly six Graves' hyperthyroidism patients. Following sampling, methimazole starting at 30 mg daily was given to hyperthyroidism patients, and high-dose intravenous methylprednisolone was given to ophthalmopathy patients. The 100 or so discovery patients were randomly split 7:3 into training and test sets. Whether ophthalmopathy could be predicted prospectively was tested in an independent validation cohort made up of 18 to 20 hyperthyroidism patients plus 17 patients who later progressed to ophthalmopathy. The paper as a whole reports these results and caveats: Sample size was not statistically predetermined, and blinding of investigators to group allocation was not performed. In cross-validation, a model built on a 13 V-J signature told ophthalmopathy apart from stable hyperthyroidism with less than 90% sensitivity and about 81% specificity, and in testing the same model reached 80%/75%. During validation, the model predicted progression to ophthalmopathy a median of approximately 7 months ahead of onset, with 60% to 71% sensitivity and 72% to 80% specificity. Most expanded thyroid clonotypes (frequency above 0.001) were also detected in blood, a finding suggesting that blood repertoires may reflect thyroid immune responses.

Ophthalmopathy patients had moderately to severely active disease, Clinical Activity Score of at least 3, NOSPECS grade of at least 4, and duration under 3 months. Patients with uncontrolled infections, other autoimmune diseases, pregnancy or lactation were excluded. Diagnoses were established on the basis of clinical symptoms, serum thyroxine and TRAb, thyroid ultrasound, and orbital computed tomography. PBMCs were isolated from around 10 ml of fresh peripheral blood by Ficoll-Paque density gradient centrifugation. Total RNA was extracted with Trizol reagent, and quality was checked on an Agilent 2100 Bioanalyzer. TCR beta CDR3 regions were amplified from RNA transcripts. The TCR CDR3 was subjected to a first round of RT-PCR using the HTBI primer set and the Qiagen OneStep RT-PCR kit. The libraries were constructed in a second round of multiplex PCR and then size-selected and purified. The libraries were sequenced on an Illumina HiSeq2000 using paired-end 100 bp reads. Per the original workflow: SOAPnuke was used to process the raw data, with reads discarded if the reads contained adapters or uncalled bases, had a mean Phred below 15, or lacked an exact constant-primer or identifier match. COPE v1.2.5 was used to merge the high-quality paired reads, and each unique nucleotide sequence was defined as a clonotype. Clonotypes were aligned to IMGT TRBV, TRBD and TRBJ reference segments using MiTCR v1.1. Analysis was restricted to V-J combinations with a frequency above 0.0001, which covered about 99% of repertoires. A TCS score was defined as the ratio between F50 (clonal expansion) and ExV (chaos), using BLOSUM62-based TCRdist between CDR3 peptides within each V-J. Welch's t-statistics and random forest reduced fewer than 600 V-J features to roughly 13, which were used in a naive Bayes classifier (R e1071). The raw public reads went through TCRdb reprocessing: fastp at Q25, MiXCR clone calling, in-frame beta chains kept. Records with the same CDR3 protein are collapsed into one entry carrying the most frequent genes and DNA. The V and J calls, along with clone size, are taken from TCRdb and not from the paper's own processing. The sample profile shows 700,000 or so distinct CDR3 sequences; more than 12% of them were found once. The leading ten clones occupy under 15% of the sample.

Per the germline V gene (reference sequence), DFQATT is the CDR1 and SNEGSKA is the CDR2. Measured from the cysteine to the phenylalanine, the CDR3 is 13 residues long. Only the CDR3 part of the read is kept: 39 bases, read in frame from the first base. Trimming costs V 3 bases and J 0 bases, and their ends lie 9 bases apart. The rearrangement combines TRBV20-1 with TRBJ2-7; the D gene is perhaps TRBD2, from 6 matching bases. The receptor was derived from a woman aged 45-60 years with Graves' ophthalmopathy. The sequencing sample was made of blood. The CDR3 corresponds to CSAREGGSYEQYF. The nucleotide sequence reads TGCAGTGCTAGGGAGGGTGGCTCCTACGAGCAGTACTTC.